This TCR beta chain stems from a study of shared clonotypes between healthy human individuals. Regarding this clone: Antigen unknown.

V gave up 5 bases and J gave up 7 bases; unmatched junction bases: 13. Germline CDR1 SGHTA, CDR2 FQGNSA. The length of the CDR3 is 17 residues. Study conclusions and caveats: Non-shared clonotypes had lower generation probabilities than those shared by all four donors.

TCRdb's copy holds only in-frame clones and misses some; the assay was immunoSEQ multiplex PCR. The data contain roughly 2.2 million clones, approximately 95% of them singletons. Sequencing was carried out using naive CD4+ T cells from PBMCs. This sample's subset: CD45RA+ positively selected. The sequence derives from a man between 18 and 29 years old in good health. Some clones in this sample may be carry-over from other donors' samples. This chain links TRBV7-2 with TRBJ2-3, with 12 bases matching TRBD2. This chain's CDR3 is CASSRVWTSGIGHTQYF. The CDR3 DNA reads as TGTGCCAGCAGCCGAGTATGGACTAGCGGGATTGGGCATACGCAGTATTTT.